The clone carrying this T cell receptor beta chain was found many times. Time point meaning: sample taken at primary tumor resection. The donor group consisted of over 55 patients who had untreated, early-stage non-small cell lung cancer. Researchers sequenced whole RNA taken from tumor, nontumor lung or frozen PBMC without sorting. This entry comes from a study of spatial heterogeneity in lung cancer. The wider study: The study observed each unique TCR and UMI combination more than ten times on average in raw reads.

This CDR3 has 14 amino acids. Germline CDR1 reads SGHAT; CDR2 reads FQNNGV. Germline trimming cut 5 bases from V and 8 bases from J; bases unmatched to any gene: 5. On each TCR cDNA molecule, a unique molecular identifier was present. Each CDR3 protein gets one entry after TCRdb re-called the 5' RACE reads with MiXCR. There are several thousand distinct CDR3 sequences in the sample; 4.5% to 5.5% occur only once, and nearly 9.5% lies in the top ten. The sample in question was normal lung tissue next to the tumor, obtained at surgery. The source of this sequence is a female donor with early-stage non-small cell lung cancer. This chain uses TRBV11-2 with TRBJ1-4; 10 nucleotides agree with TRBD1. The CDR3: CASSPTGGLEKLFF. The CDR3 DNA reads TGTGCCAGCAGCCCGACAGGGGGCCTAGAAAAACTGTTTTTT. Full variable domain (rest looked up from reference TRBV11-2 and TRBJ1-4): EAGVAQSPRYKIIEKRQSVAFWCNPISGHATLYWYQQILGQGPKLLIQFQNNGVVDDSQLPKDRFSAERLKGVDSTLKIQPAKLEDSAVYLCASSPTGGLEKLFFGSGTQLSVL.